Listed below are T cell receptor beta chains from one sample, sequenced in a study of T cell responses to AZD1222 COVID-19 vaccine. The method was immunoSEQ multiplex PCR; TCRdb's version includes in-frame clones alone and lacks a portion of them. The sample includes 85,000 to 100,000 clones, more than 75% of them seen just once. The sequences come from peripheral blood, collected on day 0 of AZD1222 vaccination. These TCRs come from an adult in good health. The CDR3 runs from the conserved cysteine through the conserved F or W. The D gene is left open where the match is weak. Not every row has a clone size; where given, it reads once, few, many or a size class.

V gene	D gene	J gene	clone size	CDR3 protein	CDR3 DNA
TRBV5-1	TRBD2	TRBJ2-2	.	CASSRGLAGGNTGELFF	TGCGCCAGCAGCCGAGGACTAGCGGGGGGAAACACCGGGGAGCTGTTTTTT
TRBV5-4	TRBD2	TRBJ2-7	.	CASSQLAGGYEQYF	TGTGCCAGCAGCCAACTAGCGGGGGGGTACGAGCAGTACTTC
TRBV7-2	.	TRBJ2-5	.	CASSLGILQETQYF	TGTGCCAGCAGCTTGGGTATCCTTCAAGAGACCCAGTACTTC
TRBV5-1	TRBD2	TRBJ2-7	.	CASSYGGGITYEQYF	TGCGCCAGCAGCTACGGGGGAGGGATCACCTACGAGCAGTACTTC
TRBV27	.	TRBJ2-3	.	CASSFLGTDTQYF	TGTGCCAGCAGTTTCTTGGGGACAGATACGCAGTATTTT
TRBV6-5	.	TRBJ1-1	.	CASSSAQTNTEAFF	TGTGCCAGCAGTTCGGCCCAGACAAACACTGAAGCTTTCTTT
TRBV5-1	TRBD2	TRBJ2-3	.	CASSLGGLAGTTDTQYF	TGCGCCAGCAGCTTGGGGGGGCTAGCGGGAACCACAGATACGCAGTATTTT
TRBV3-1/TRBV3-2	.	TRBJ2-3	.	CASSPQPGNTDTQYF	TGTGCCAGCAGCCCACAGCCGGGAAACACAGATACGCAGTATTTT
TRBV29-1	.	TRBJ1-2	few	CSVKKTGGDGYTF	TGCAGCGTTAAAAAGACAGGTGGGGATGGCTACACCTTC
TRBV18	.	TRBJ1-4	.	CASSPFPATNEKLFF	TGTGCCAGCTCACCATTCCCCGCAACTAATGAAAAACTGTTTTTT
TRBV30	.	TRBJ2-1	once	CAWSRRTSSSYNEQFF	TGTGCCTGGAGTAGGAGAACATCGAGCTCCTACAATGAGCAGTTCTTC
TRBV6-5	.	TRBJ1-2	.	CASGDLGGEKNGYTF	TGTGCCAGCGGGGATCTTGGGGGCGAAAAAAATGGCTACACCTTC
TRBV7-8	.	TRBJ1-1	.	CASSLEPGGMNTEAFF	TGTGCCAGCAGCTTAGAACCGGGAGGGATGAACACTGAAGCTTTCTTT
TRBV19	TRBD1	TRBJ2-2	.	CASSTPLQGAGELFF	TGTGCCAGTAGTACGCCACTCCAGGGGGCCGGGGAGCTGTTTTTT
TRBV10-3	.	TRBJ1-1	once	CAIKGTGDGEAFF	TGTGCCATCAAGGGGACGGGGGACGGTGAAGCTTTCTTT
TRBV7-9	.	TRBJ2-7	.	CASSYSNRDEQYF	TGTGCCAGCAGTTACTCTAACAGGGACGAGCAGTACTTC
TRBV6-5	.	TRBJ1-4	.	CASSYSWGQANEKLFF	TGTGCCAGCAGTTACTCGTGGGGCCAGGCTAATGAAAAACTGTTTTTT
TRBV5-1	.	TRBJ2-5	.	CASRAGTDKETQYF	TGCGCCAGCAGAGCCGGGACGGACAAAGAGACCCAGTACTTC
TRBV19	.	TRBJ1-3	.	CASTQGSGNTIYF	TGTGCCAGTACCCAGGGGTCCGGAAACACCATATATTTT
TRBV3-1/TRBV3-2	TRBD2	TRBJ2-1	.	CASSHSLRTSGRGSNEQFF	TGTGCCAGCAGCCATTCCCTCCGGACTAGCGGGAGGGGGAGCAATGAGCAGTTCTTC
TRBV18	TRBD2	TRBJ2-1	once	CASSPVSGTRGFGEQFF	TGTGCCAGCTCACCAGTTTCAGGGACTAGGGGTTTCGGTGAGCAGTTCTTC
TRBV2	.	TRBJ2-1	few	CASSDSPGREQFF	TGTGCCAGCAGTGACTCCCCCGGCAGGGAGCAGTTCTTC
TRBV12-5	.	TRBJ1-2	.	CASGLPTANYGYTF	TGTGCTAGTGGTTTGCCCACAGCGAACTATGGCTACACCTTC
TRBV19	.	TRBJ1-5	.	CASSPFSHSGNQPQHF	TGTGCCAGTAGCCCCTTTTCACACAGCGGGAATCAGCCCCAGCATTTT
TRBV28	.	TRBJ1-5	few	CASSLGGFNQPQHF	TGTGCCAGCAGTTTAGGGGGGTTCAATCAGCCCCAGCATTTT
TRBV7-2	TRBD2	TRBJ2-5	.	CASSQVAGGETQYF	TGTGCCAGCAGCCAAGTAGCGGGGGGAGAGACCCAGTACTTC
TRBV5-1	TRBD2	TRBJ2-1	.	CASSDRLAGVNEQFF	TGCGCCAGCAGCGATCGACTAGCGGGGGTCAATGAGCAGTTCTTC
TRBV14	TRBD1	TRBJ1-2	.	CASSQGLGTGPTNYGYTF	TGTGCCAGCAGCCAAGGATTGGGGACAGGGCCCACTAACTATGGCTACACCTTC
TRBV4-2	.	TRBJ2-3	once	CASSQEINADTQYF	TGTGCCAGCAGCCAAGAGATCAACGCAGATACGCAGTATTTT
TRBV28	TRBD2	TRBJ2-2	.	CASSLSASGKGELFF	TGTGCCAGCAGTTTATCTGCTAGCGGGAAGGGGGAGCTGTTTTTT
TRBV19	.	TRBJ1-1	.	CASRKGHLNTEAFF	TGTGCCAGCCGAAAGGGCCACCTGAACACTGAAGCTTTCTTT
TRBV2	.	TRBJ2-6	.	CASSEAGWRGANVLTF	TGTGCCAGCAGTGAAGCTGGCTGGAGGGGGGCCAACGTCCTGACTTTC